This T cell receptor (beta chain) was documented in a study of shared clonotypes between healthy human individuals. Positive CCR7 selection of CD45RO-negative cells yielded the naive CD8 cells, and terminally differentiated effector memory CD45RA+ cells were excluded. This clone was counted only a few times. In the same sample, other DNA sequences code for this CDR3. Sequenced by immunoSEQ multiplex PCR; TCRdb stores in-frame clones only, minus some. The sample consists of a few million clones, just under 95% of them appearing once. The V end was cut by 6 bases, the J end by 5 bases, with 13 bases between. The germline gives CDR1 MDHEN, CDR2 SYDVKM. The CDR3 sequence is 13 residues long.

Sequenced sample: naive CD8+ T cells from PBMCs. The receptor comes from a man younger than 35 in good health. Some clones in this sample may be carry-over from other donors' samples. The chain combines TRBV28 with TRBJ1-1, with a possible D match to TRBD1 (5 bases). The DNA of the CDR3 is TGTGCCAGCAGCCTCGGGACGGGGACTGAAGCTTTCTTT. It translates to CASSLGTGTEAFF.